This TCR beta chain was profiled in a study of cytomegalovirus exposure and HLA in healthy donors. Study-level points and caveats: It was 150 or so TCR beta chains that were listed as cytomegalovirus-associated. In a later analysis, V- and J-gene trimming of beta chains associated with a DCLRE1C missense variant, replicated independently. The later analysis indicated that the majority of CMV-associated TCR beta chains appeared HLA-restricted.

The primer mix had 60 Vbeta and 13 Jbeta primers. Produced via immunoSEQ multiplex PCR; TCRdb's table is partial and in-frame only. This sample carries roughly 120,000 clones, approximately 80% of them seen once, and the ten largest clones take just over 2.5%. This CDR3 spans 17 amino acids. Germline trimming cut 0 bases from V and 7 bases from J; bases unmatched to any gene: 12. Germline V gives CDR1 LGHNA, CDR2 YSLEER. The donors comprised healthy bone marrow donors. As for this clone: Its antigen is not known.

The rearrangement joins TRBV4-3 to TRBJ2-5, with 9 bases matching TRBD2. Sequencing was performed on PBMCs. The clonotype originates from a man aged 25 to 40 in good health and CMV-seronegative. Here the CDR3 DNA reads TGCGCCAGCAGCCAAGACACCGGACTAGCGCCCTGGGGGACCCAGTACTTC. It specifies CASSQDTGLAPWGTQYF.